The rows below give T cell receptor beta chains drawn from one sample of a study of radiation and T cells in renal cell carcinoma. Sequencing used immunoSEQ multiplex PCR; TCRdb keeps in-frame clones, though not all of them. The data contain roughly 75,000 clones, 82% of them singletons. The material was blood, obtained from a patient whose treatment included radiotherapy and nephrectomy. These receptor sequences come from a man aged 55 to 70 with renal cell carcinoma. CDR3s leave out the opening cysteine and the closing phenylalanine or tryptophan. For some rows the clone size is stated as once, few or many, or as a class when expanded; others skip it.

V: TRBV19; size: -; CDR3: ASSPRSPQEGYT
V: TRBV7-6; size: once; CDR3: ASSSTRQVTGELF
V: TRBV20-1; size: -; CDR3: SVGEAYGYT
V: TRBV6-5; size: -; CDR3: ASSSSGTVPNYGYT
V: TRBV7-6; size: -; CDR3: ASSLGGWDTQY
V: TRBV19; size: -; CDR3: ASTLRTLGETQY
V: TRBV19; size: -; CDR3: ASKVGLTDQETQY
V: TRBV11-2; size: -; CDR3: ASSLAGVTGELF
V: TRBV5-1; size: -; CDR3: ASSLEGTGPFEQF
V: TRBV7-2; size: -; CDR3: ASSLFGGQNTEAF
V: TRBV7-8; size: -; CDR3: ASSLATGQGTGELF
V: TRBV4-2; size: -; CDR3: ASSQDLGGNIQY
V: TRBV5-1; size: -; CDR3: ASSKTGIGTMYTEAF
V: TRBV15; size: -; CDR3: ATSRVTAGSGEQY
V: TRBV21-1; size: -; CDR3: ASSSKGREGGAGTEAF
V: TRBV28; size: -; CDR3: ASSFRRRALNTEAF
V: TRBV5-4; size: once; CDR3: ASSLGTGLYEQY
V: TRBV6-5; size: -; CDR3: ASSFRGLAYEQY
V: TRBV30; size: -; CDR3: AWSVEGINYGYT
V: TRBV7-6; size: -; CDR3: ASSLAGDFTGELF
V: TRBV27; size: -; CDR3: ASSLYGGSYGYT
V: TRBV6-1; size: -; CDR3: ASSEALLGAYNEQF
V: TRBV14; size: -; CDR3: ASSRGLAAGWPYNEQF
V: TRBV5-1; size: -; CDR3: ASSLEVNRGNTGELF
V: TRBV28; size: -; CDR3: ASTLDSAYEQY
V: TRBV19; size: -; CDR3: ASSTRERSYNEQF
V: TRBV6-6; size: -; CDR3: ASSYSATGDTEAF